The 31 T cell receptor beta chains below were found in one sample sequenced in a study of fetal regulatory T cell absence and autoimmunity. Data came from immunoSEQ multiplex PCR; TCRdb stores just in-frame clones and leaves some out. The sample includes around 100,000 clones, 60% to 80% of them seen just once. The sequenced material came from pancreas tissue. All receptors come from a male donor with IPEX syndrome.

This chain links TRBV7-2 with TRBJ2-3, with unresolved D. Germline V gene sequence: CDR1 SGHTA, CDR2 FQGNSA. Between the trimmed V and J ends, which lost 7 bases and 6 bases, there was a span of 17 bases. The CDR3 covers 14 residues. CDR3 loop: CASTPYFRSDTQYF. CDR3 in DNA: TGTGCCAGCACCCCGTACTTCCGTTCGGATACGCAGTATTTT.

The chain recombines TRBV30 with TRBJ2-1; the D is unclear. The CDR3 length is 12 residues. Per germline, CDR1 GTSNPN and CDR2 SVGIG (reference sequence). V lost 4 bases to trimming and J lost 0 bases, with 4 bases between them. The CDR3 reads CAWTSSYNEQFF. CDR3 DNA: TGTGCCTGGACGAGCTCCTACAATGAGCAGTTCTTC.

The V call is TRBV7-9, the J call TRBJ2-7; 7 bases agree with TRBD2. This CDR3 has 13 amino acids. With V trimmed by 4 bases and J by 9 bases, 9 bases remained unmatched. CDR1 and CDR2 from the germline V gene are SEHNR and FQNEAQ (reference sequence). This chain's CDR3 is CASSSGLVRWQYF. DNA of the CDR3: TGTGCCAGCAGCTCCGGACTAGTACGATGGCAGTACTTC.

This clone was detected a few times. The chain combines TRBV13 with TRBJ2-7; tentatively, D is TRBD1 (6 bases). The CDR3 has 15 residues. The V end was cut by 4 bases, the J end by 3 bases, with 16 bases between. Looked up from germline, CDR1 is PRHDT and CDR2 is FYEKMQ (reference sequence). The CDR3 DNA is TGTGCCAGCAGCTCGTCCCGGGACATTATCTACGAGCAGTACTTC. Its protein product is CASSSSRDIIYEQYF.

The gene calls are TRBV4-2 and TRBJ2-3; D is unresolved. This CDR3 contains 12 residues. Germline V gene data show CDR1 as LGHNA and CDR2 as YNFKEQ. V gave up 5 bases and J gave up 2 bases, with 5 bases separating them. DNA of the CDR3: TGTGCCAGCAGCTATTACACAGATACGCAGTATTTT. Protein product: CASSYYTDTQYF.

This chain links TRBV25-1 with TRBJ2-1, with D maybe TRBD2 (5 bases). Germline V gene sequence: CDR1 MGHDK, CDR2 SYGVNS. The CDR3 extends over 14 amino acids. V shed 5 bases and J shed 0 bases, with 8 bases lying between them. The CDR3 spells CASSIASSYNEQFF. The CDR3 DNA follows: TGTGCCAGCAGTATAGCGAGCTCCTACAATGAGCAGTTCTTC.

The chain is built from TRBV30 and TRBJ2-1; 11 bases agree with TRBD2. The V segment lost 1 base and the J segment 10 bases; nucleotides outside the gene matches: 6. This CDR3 region has 14 residues. The germline V gene has CDR1 GTSNPN and CDR2 SVGIG (reference sequence). CDR3 in amino acids: CAWSEGSGRDEQFF. DNA of the CDR3: TGTGCCTGGAGTGAAGGTAGCGGGAGGGACGAGCAGTTCTTC.

The chain links TRBV10-2 to TRBJ2-5; 9 bases match TRBD1. The germline V gene encodes CDR1 WSHSY and CDR2 SAAADI. There are 15 residues in the CDR3. Unmatched junction bases numbered 7, after V lost 4 bases and J lost 4 bases. CDR3: CASSARGTGRETQYF. CDR3 nucleotide sequence: TGCGCCAGCAGTGCCCGAGGGACAGGGAGAGAGACCCAGTACTTC.

This chain uses TRBV11-2 with TRBJ2-7, with a tentative D call TRBD1 (6 bases). The CDR3 contains 12 residues. Germline CDR1 is SGHAT and CDR2 is FQNNGV. The ends were cut back, 1 base at V and 6 bases at J, with 7 bases in the middle. In nucleotides, the CDR3 is TGTGCCAGCAGCTTAGGGGGGCCCGAGCAGTACTTC. Its translation: CASSLGGPEQYF.

This chain connects TRBV25-1 to TRBJ1-2, with D perhaps TRBD1 (5 bases). V lost 4 bases, J lost 4 bases, and 10 bases lay in between. Germline CDR1 is MGHDK and CDR2 is SYGVNS. The CDR3 runs to 13 residues. The CDR3 coding sequence is TGTGCCAGCAGTGGGGGACGGGCCTATGGCTACACCTTC. It codes for CASSGGRAYGYTF.

This sequence joins TRBV11-2 and TRBJ1-2; D is perhaps TRBD1 (5 bases). The V gene lost 7 bases and the J gene lost 12 bases, with 24 bases spanning the gap. From germline, CDR1 is SGHAT and CDR2 FQNNGV. The CDR3 totals 14 residues. CDR3 nucleotide sequence: TGTGCCAGCAACCCGACCGGGACGCTAGGTATCGACACCTTC. This codes for CASNPTGTLGIDTF. Filled out from reference TRBV11-2 and TRBJ1-2, the complete variable domain reads EAGVAQSPRYKIIEKRQSVAFWCNPISGHATLYWYQQILGQGPKLLIQFQNNGVVDDSQLPKDRFSAERLKGVDSTLKIQPAKLEDSAVYLCASNPTGTLGIDTFGSGTRLTVV.

This clone has more than one count but fewer than ten. The genes are TRBV7-2 and TRBJ2-7, with 8 bases identical to TRBD1. Per the germline V gene, CDR1 is SGHTA and CDR2 is FQGNSA. The V and J ends lost 1 base and 4 bases, in that order; junction bases with no gene match: 6. The CDR3 is 15 residues long. The CDR3 DNA reads TGTGCCAGCAGCTTAGAGCCCAGGGGGCTGTACGAGCAGTACTTC. It translates to CASSLEPRGLYEQYF.

This chain uses TRBV6-5 with TRBJ1-2; 8 positions agree with TRBD1. This CDR3 is built from 15 residues. V shed 2 bases and J 8 bases; nucleotides not matched to a gene: 10. Germline V gives CDR1 MNHEY, CDR2 SVGAGI. The CDR3 nucleotides are TGTGCCAGCAGTTACCGGAAACAGGGGGGAGACGGCTACACCTTC. Its protein is CASSYRKQGGDGYTF.

The chain combines TRBV29-1 with TRBJ2-5; no clear D. In germline, CDR1 is SQVTM, CDR2 ANQGSEA. Trimming took off 5 bases at V and 5 bases at J, with 15 bases between the two ends. The CDR3 totals 13 residues. The CDR3 DNA follows: TGCAGCGTTCACGGCAGATTTTTGGAGACCCAGTACTTC. Amino acids: CSVHGRFLETQYF.

CDR3 region: CASSSSGRAKNIQYF. For the CDR3, the DNA is TGTGCCAGCAGCTCTAGCGGGAGGGCCAAAAACATTCAGTACTTC. The gene calls are TRBV5-6 and TRBJ2-4; TRBD2 aligns across 11 bases. Germline CDR1 SGHDT, CDR2 YYEEEE. The trim removed 3 bases at V and 1 base at J, leaving 0 bases unmatched. CDR3 length equals 15 residues.

The chain couples TRBV7-6 to TRBJ2-6; 9 nucleotides agree with TRBD1. CDR3 length equals 16 residues. CDR1 and CDR2 from the germline V gene are SGHVS and FNYEAQ. V shed 2 bases and J 2 bases; nucleotides not matched to a gene: 1. The CDR3 loop is CASSLTGGAGANVLTF. The CDR3 DNA reads as TGTGCCAGCAGCTTAACAGGGGGCGCTGGGGCCAACGTCCTGACTTTC.

V gene TRBV5-1 combines with J gene TRBJ2-7, with 10 bases lining up with TRBD2. The CDR3 runs 15 residues. Per germline, CDR1 SGHRS and CDR2 YFSETQ. The J segment lost 2 bases and the V segment lost 4 bases, leaving 6 bases of the junction unmatched. In DNA, the CDR3 is TGCGCCAGCAGCGCAGGGACTAGCGTTGCCTACGAGCAGTACTTC. It specifies CASSAGTSVAYEQYF. Full variable domain (outside the CDR3, taken from reference TRBV5-1 and TRBJ2-7): KAGVTQTPRYLIKTRGQQVTLSCSPISGHRSVSWYQQTPGQGLQFLFEYFSETQRNKGNFPGRFSGRQFSNSRSEMNVSTLELGDSALYLCASSAGTSVAYEQYFGPGTRLTVT.

A remark on this clone: Other DNA sequences of this sample code for an identical CDR3. The CDR3 nucleotides are TGCGCCAGCAGCTTGGGGCTAGCGGGGGCCTACGAGCAGTACTTC. It specifies CASSLGLAGAYEQYF. The rearrangement links TRBV5-1 to TRBJ2-7, with TRBD2 identical over 10 bases. Looked up from germline, CDR1 is SGHRS and CDR2 is YFSETQ. J lost 2 bases, V lost 0 bases, and 2 bases had no gene match. CDR3 size: 15 residues.

This clone was counted a few times. CDR3 residues: CAISERLTYEQYF. CDR3 nucleotides: TGTGCCATCAGTGAAAGGTTAACCTACGAGCAGTACTTC. This sequence joins TRBV10-3 and TRBJ2-7; D is uncertain. There are 13 residues in the CDR3. Germline V gene sequence: CDR1 ENHRY, CDR2 SYGVKD. V lost 3 bases and J lost 2, with 8 bases in between.

Only a few counts were recorded for this clone. The junction does not match germline at one end; this may be a read error. The chain has TRBV7-7 and TRBJ1-1; a possible D gene is TRBD1 (6 bases). The CDR3 has 13 residues. Germline loops: CDR1 SSHAT, CDR2 FNYEAQ (reference sequence). The DNA for the CDR3 is TGTGCTAGCAGCCAGGACAGGAACACTGAAGCTTTCTTT. Its translation: CASSQDRNTEAFF.

J is TRBJ1-5 and V is TRBV14; TRBD1 agrees at 8 bases. CDR1 and CDR2 from the germline V gene are SGHDN and FVKESK. J lost 2 bases, V lost 0 bases, and 0 bases had no gene match. CDR3 length: 15 residues. The CDR3 region has the DNA TGTGCCAGCAGCCAAGAGGGACAGGGCAATCAGCCCCAGCATTTT. The encoded protein is CASSQEGQGNQPQHF. Together with reference TRBV14 and TRBJ1-5, the CDR3 gives the full variable domain: EAGVTQFPSHSVIEKGQTVTLRCDPISGHDNLYWYRRVMGKEIKFLLHFVKESKQDESGMPNNRFLAERTGGTYSTLKVQPAELEDSGVYFCASSQEGQGNQPQHFGDGTRLSIL.

V usage is TRBV6-5 and J usage is TRBJ1-2, with 10 bases identical to TRBD1. Looked up from germline, CDR1 is MNHEY and CDR2 is SVGAGI. With 5 bases clipped from V and 8 bases from J, the junction kept 5 bases outside the gene matches. The CDR3 consists of 13 residues. CDR3 DNA: TGTGCCAGCAGTCGGACAGGGGGTGGGGGCTACACCTTC. Translating it yields CASSRTGGGGYTF.

This clone was observed a single time. The J gene is TRBJ2-1, the V gene TRBV11-3; the match to TRBD2 covers 10 bases. Germline assignment: CDR1 SGHNT and CDR2 YENEEA. The trim removed 5 bases at V and 4 bases at J, leaving 5 bases unmatched. The CDR3 runs to 15 residues. The DNA for the CDR3 is TGTGCCAGCAGCCAGAGCGGGAGGGGGTACAATGAGCAGTTCTTC. Its translation: CASSQSGRGYNEQFF.

The chain is built from TRBV11-2 and TRBJ2-3; the match to TRBD2 covers 9 bases. J was trimmed by 5 bases and V by 6 bases; bases with no gene match: 12. The CDR3 extends over 16 amino acids. The V gene's germline CDR1 is SGHAT and CDR2 FQNNGV. CDR3 region: CASRELSGSMGDTQYF. The CDR3 DNA is TGTGCCAGCAGGGAGCTTAGCGGGAGTATGGGAGATACGCAGTATTTT.

The DNA of the CDR3 is TGTGCCAGCAGCTTAGGAGCGGGAAAGCTGTTTTTT. Its protein is CASSLGAGKLFF. The rearrangement joins TRBV7-2 to TRBJ1-4, with D uncertain. The CDR3 is 12 amino acids. V was trimmed by 1 base and J by 14 bases, leaving 11 bases between them. The germline V gene encodes CDR1 SGHTA and CDR2 FQGNSA.

The chain employs TRBV7-8 and TRBJ2-5; 10 nucleotides align to TRBD1. The J segment lost 4 bases and the V segment lost 3 bases, leaving 8 bases of the junction unmatched. Per germline, CDR1 SGHVS and CDR2 FQNEAQ. The CDR3 is 16 amino acids. DNA for the CDR3: TGTGCCAGCAGCTTTTCGACAGGGGGCAGGAGAGAGACCCAGTACTTC. It is translated as CASSFSTGGRRETQYF.

CDR3 protein: CASSPDRGSSGGYTF. The CDR3 nucleotides read TGTGCCAGCAGCCCGGACAGGGGTTCCTCGGGAGGCTACACCTTC. J is TRBJ1-2 and V is TRBV5-6; 9 nucleotides match TRBD1. Germline V CDR1 and CDR2: SGHDT, YYEEEE. The CDR3 extends over 15 amino acids. V lost 4 bases, J lost 8 bases, and 12 bases stayed unmatched. Based on the CDR3 plus reference TRBV5-6 and TRBJ1-2, the full variable domain is DAGVTQSPTHLIKTRGQQVTLRCSPKSGHDTVSWYQQALGQGPQFIFQYYEEEERQRGNFPDRFSGHQFPNYSSELNVNALLLGDSALYLCASSPDRGSSGGYTFGSGTRLTVV.

V usage is TRBV5-4 and J usage is TRBJ2-7; no definite D call. CDR1 is SGHNT, CDR2 YYREEE, per germline (reference sequence). V was cut by 0 bases and J by 3 bases, with 4 bases left in between. This CDR3 spans 12 amino acids. CDR3 DNA sequence: TGTGCCAGCAGCTTGGACAACTACGAGCAGTACTTC. This gives the protein CASSLDNYEQYF.

This clone was seen a few times. The chain carries TRBV2 and TRBJ1-2; TRBD1 matches 7 bases. CDR1 SNHLY and CDR2 FYNNEI come from the germline V gene. The J segment lost 6 bases and the V segment lost 4 bases, leaving 5 bases of the junction unmatched. The CDR3 is 13 residues long. For the CDR3, the DNA is TGTGCCAGCAGTGTCCAGGGGGAAAATGGCTACACCTTC. Its protein product is CASSVQGENGYTF.

This clone was detected only once. V usage is TRBV6-6 and J usage is TRBJ2-7, with TRBD2 as a possible D gene (6 bases). Germline V lookup: CDR1 MNHNY, CDR2 SVGAGI (reference sequence). The length of the CDR3 is 15 residues. V lost 4 bases, J lost 0 bases, and 13 bases lay in between. The CDR3, as DNA: TGTGCCAGCAGTTCGGCTAGCGCGACCTCCTACGAGCAGTACTTC. Protein product: CASSSASATSYEQYF.

For the CDR3, the DNA is TGTGCCAGCAGCTTCACAGATACGCAGTATTTT. It specifies CASSFTDTQYF. The chain has TRBV5-4 and TRBJ2-3; D not certain. Trimming left V 2 bases short and J 2 bases short, with 0 bases between. The CDR3 is 11 residues long. Looked up from germline, CDR1 is SGHNT and CDR2 is YYREEE (reference sequence).